This T cell receptor beta chain derives from a study of cytomegalovirus exposure and HLA in healthy donors. Study conclusions and caveats: Rarity marked most TCR sequences, yet some public TCRs occurred in many donors.

The PCR was carried out with 60 Vbeta primers and 13 Jbeta primers. Authors' methods: Later analysis identified tens of millions of unique TCR beta chains, 10 million to 12 million shared. Only in-frame clones appear in the TCRdb table, and some are missing; sequencing was by immunoSEQ multiplex PCR. For V, J and clone size, that table is used; D and trimming come from the DNA. The repertoire holds 200,000 or so clones, more than 60% seen once, with 0.2% to 0.25% in the top ten. In the case of this clone: Its target is unknown.

Unrecorded immune exposures were likely, despite nominal health at sampling. This TCR was sampled from a girl aged 2-10 years in good health and CMV-seronegative. Input material: PBMCs.

The CDR3 here is CASSSRTSEITDTQYF. CDR3 DNA sequence: TGTGCCAGCAGCTCGCGGACTAGCGAGATCACAGATACGCAGTATTTT. This chain links TRBV7-9 with TRBJ2-3, with 9 bases matching TRBD2. CDR3 length: 16 residues. Germline CDR1 SEHNR, CDR2 FQNEAQ (reference sequence). V dropped 4 bases and J dropped 2; count of bases not matched to a gene: 7.